The T cell receptor beta chain under discussion was sequenced for a study of blood T cell repertoires in COVID-19. Overall study context: From T cells, B-cell-depleted T cells, or PBMCs came the material, which was cDNA or gDNA.

Clinical history reported by participants formed the basis on which cohorts were assigned. Two negative PCRs, clearance, or symptom resolution characterized the recovered Cohort 3 donors. In the source study's methods: Reference gene primer amplification in the assay estimated nucleated cell counts. The method was immunoSEQ multiplex PCR; TCRdb's version includes in-frame clones alone and lacks a portion of them. Clonal size and the V and J genes are those of that table, whereas D and trimming came from the DNA. Of fewer than 450,000 clones listed, about 88% were seen once; the top ten hold more than 1%. Germline V CDR1 and CDR2: MNHEY, SVGEGT. CDR3 length: 15 residues. Trimming at V came to 6 bases and at J to 6 bases, leaving 8 bases not matched to a gene.

This receptor was obtained from a woman younger than 45 who had recovered from COVID-19. V is TRBV6-2 or TRBV6-3 and J is TRBJ1-5, with 10 positions matching TRBD1. Material for sequencing was PBMCs or T cells enriched from blood (not recorded which). The CDR3 nucleotides are TGTGCCAGCAGCCGGACAGGGGGGGACGGTCAGCCCCAGCATTTT. Its protein is CASSRTGGDGQPQHF.